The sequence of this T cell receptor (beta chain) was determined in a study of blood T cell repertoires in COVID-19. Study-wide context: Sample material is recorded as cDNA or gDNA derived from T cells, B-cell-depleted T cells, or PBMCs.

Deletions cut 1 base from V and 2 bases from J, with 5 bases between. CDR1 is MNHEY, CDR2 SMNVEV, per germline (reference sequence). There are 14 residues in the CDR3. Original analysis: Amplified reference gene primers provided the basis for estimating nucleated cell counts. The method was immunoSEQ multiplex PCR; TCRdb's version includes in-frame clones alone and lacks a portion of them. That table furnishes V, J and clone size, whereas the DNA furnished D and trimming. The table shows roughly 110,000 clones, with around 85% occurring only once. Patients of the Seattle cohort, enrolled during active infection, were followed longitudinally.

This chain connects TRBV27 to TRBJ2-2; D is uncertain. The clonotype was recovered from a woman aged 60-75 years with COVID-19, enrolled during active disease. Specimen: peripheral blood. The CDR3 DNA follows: TGTGCCAGCAGTTTATTAGCCAACACCGGGGAGCTGTTTTTT. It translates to CASSLLANTGELFF.